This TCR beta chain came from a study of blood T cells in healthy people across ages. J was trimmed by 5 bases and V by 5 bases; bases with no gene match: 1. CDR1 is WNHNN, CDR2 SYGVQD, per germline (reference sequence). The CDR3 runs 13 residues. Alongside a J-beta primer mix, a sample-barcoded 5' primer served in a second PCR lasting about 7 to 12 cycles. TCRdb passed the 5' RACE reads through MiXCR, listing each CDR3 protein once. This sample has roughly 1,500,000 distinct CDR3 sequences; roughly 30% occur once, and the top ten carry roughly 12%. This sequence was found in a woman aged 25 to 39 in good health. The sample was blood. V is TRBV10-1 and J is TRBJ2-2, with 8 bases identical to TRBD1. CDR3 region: CASSNRGTGELFF. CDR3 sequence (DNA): TGCGCCAGCAGTAACAGGGGGACCGGGGAGCTGTTTTTT.